The rows below give T cell receptor beta chains drawn from one sample of a study of cytomegalovirus exposure and HLA in healthy donors. Method: immunoSEQ multiplex PCR; TCRdb's copy keeps in-frame clones and lacks some. Among approximately 260,000 clones, 65% to 90% were seen once, and the ten largest hold 0.9% to 1.1%. Material: PBMCs. These receptors were taken from a woman aged 18-29 years in good health and CMV-seronegative. Each CDR3 is given with its conserved first and last residue. D genes are given only for firm matches. A row's size may be missing; if present it is once, few, many or a size class.

j_call v_call clone_size d_call cdr3_aa cdr3_nt
TRBJ2-7 TRBV7-2 . . CASSTTGYEQYF TGTGCCAGCAGCACGACGGGCTACGAGCAGTACTTC
TRBJ2-1 TRBV30 . . CAWKDYFNEQFF TGTGCCTGGAAGGACTATTTCAATGAGCAGTTCTTC
TRBJ2-3 TRBV5-1 . TRBD2 CASRRTSYYTDTQYF TGCGCCAGCAGGCGGACTAGCTATTACACAGATACGCAGTATTTT
TRBJ1-1 TRBV9 . . CASSAGDMKKGRGDTEAFF TGTGCCAGCAGCGCAGGGGATATGAAAAAGGGCCGGGGGGACACTGAAGCTTTCTTT
TRBJ1-1 TRBV9 . . CASSVGSAGGNTEAFF TGTGCCAGCAGCGTAGGTTCAGCAGGTGGTAACACTGAAGCTTTCTTT
TRBJ2-7 TRBV28 . . CASSTPGSYEQYF TGTGCCAGCAGTACACCAGGGTCCTACGAGCAGTACTTC
TRBJ2-1 TRBV19 . TRBD2 CASTSGGYNEQFF TGTGCCAGCACTAGCGGGGGCTACAATGAGCAGTTCTTC
TRBJ1-2 TRBV19 . . CASSTRTDDYGYTF TGTGCCAGTAGTACAAGGACAGACGACTATGGCTACACCTTC
TRBJ2-1 TRBV4-1 . . CASSQGYTGSHEQFF TGCGCCAGCAGCCAAGGGTATACGGGATCCCATGAGCAGTTCTTC
TRBJ2-3 TRBV30 . . CAWSQITQYF TGTGCCTGGAGTCAGATAACGCAGTATTTT
TRBJ2-1 TRBV2 . TRBD2 CASSAVLAGDWEQFF TGTGCCAGCAGTGCGGTCCTAGCGGGAGATTGGGAGCAGTTCTTC
TRBJ1-5 TRBV19 . TRBD1 CASSSDRGSNQPQHF TGTGCCAGTAGCTCCGACAGGGGCTCAAATCAGCCCCAGCATTTT
TRBJ2-1 TRBV30 . TRBD2 CAWRTSGSSGEQFF TGTGCCTGGAGGACTAGCGGGAGTAGTGGAGAGCAGTTCTTC
TRBJ1-4 TRBV2 . TRBD1 CASNRLRTGEKLFF TGTGCCAGCAATAGGTTGCGGACAGGGGAAAAACTGTTTTTT
TRBJ2-5 TRBV5-1 . . CASSLASNSPGRDRLYQETQYF TGCGCCAGCAGCTTGGCTTCTAATTCCCCCGGGAGAGACCGATTATATCAAGAGACCCAGTACTTC
TRBJ2-7 TRBV27 once TRBD2 CASSLGLAGGGEQYF TGTGCCAGCAGTTTAGGGCTAGCGGGAGGTGGCGAGCAGTACTTC
TRBJ1-1 TRBV28 . . CASSSAGFINTEAFF TGTGCCAGCAGCTCGGCGGGATTCATCAACACTGAAGCTTTCTTT